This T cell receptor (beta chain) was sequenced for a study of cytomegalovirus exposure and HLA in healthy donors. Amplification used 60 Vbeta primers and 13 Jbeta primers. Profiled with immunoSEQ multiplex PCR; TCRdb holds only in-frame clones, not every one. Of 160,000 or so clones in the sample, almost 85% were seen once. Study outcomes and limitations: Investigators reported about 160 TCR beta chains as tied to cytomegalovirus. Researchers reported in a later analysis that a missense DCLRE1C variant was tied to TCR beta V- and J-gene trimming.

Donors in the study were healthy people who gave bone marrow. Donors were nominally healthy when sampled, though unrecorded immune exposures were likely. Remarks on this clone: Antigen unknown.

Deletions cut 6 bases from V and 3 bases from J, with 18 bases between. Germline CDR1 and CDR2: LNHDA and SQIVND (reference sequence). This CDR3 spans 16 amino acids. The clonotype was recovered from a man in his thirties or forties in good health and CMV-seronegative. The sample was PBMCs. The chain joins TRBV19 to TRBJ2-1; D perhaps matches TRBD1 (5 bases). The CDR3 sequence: CASSHTGAVGYNEQFF. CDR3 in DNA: TGTGCCAGTAGCCATACTGGGGCGGTGGGCTACAATGAGCAGTTCTTC. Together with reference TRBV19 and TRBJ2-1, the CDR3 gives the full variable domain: DGGITQSPKYLFRKEGQNVTLSCEQNLNHDAMYWYRQDPGQGLRLIYYSQIVNDFQKGDIAEGYSVSREKKESFPLTVTSAQKNPTAFYLCASSHTGAVGYNEQFFGPGTRLTVL.